The 20 T cell receptor beta chains presented below share a single source sample, sequenced in a study of shared clonotypes between healthy human individuals. Produced via immunoSEQ multiplex PCR; TCRdb's table is partial and in-frame only. The table shows about 1 million clones, with about three quarters occurring only once. Specimen: memory CD4+ T cells sorted from blood. The sample's subset: CD45RA-negative fraction. The receptors were sampled from a man between 18 and 29 years old in good health.

The rearrangement uses TRBV6-5 and TRBJ2-5; D gene uncertain. With 6 bases removed from V and 4 bases from J, the gap between germline ends came to 6 bases. The CDR3 sequence is 11 residues long. CDR1 and CDR2 from the germline V gene are MNHEY and SVGAGI. CDR3 region: CASRNRETQYF. The DNA for the CDR3 is TGTGCCAGCAGAAATAGAGAGACCCAGTACTTC.

The chain joins TRBV5-4 to TRBJ2-7; 9 bases are a match to TRBD1. CDR1 is SGHNT and CDR2 is YYREEE in the germline V gene (reference sequence). V lost 4 bases, J lost 2 bases, and 7 bases stayed unmatched. The CDR3 runs 15 residues. The CDR3 DNA reads TGTGCCAGCAGCGCCTCGGGACAGGGCCCCTACGAGCAGTACTTC. Translating it yields CASSASGQGPYEQYF. The full variable domain, its missing parts supplied by reference TRBV5-4 and TRBJ2-7, is ETGVTQSPTHLIKTRGQQVTLRCSSQSGHNTVSWYQQALGQGPQFIFQYYREEENGRGNFPPRFSGLQFPNYSSELNVNALELDDSALYLCASSASGQGPYEQYFGPGTRLTVT.

This clone was recorded once. This sequence joins TRBV29-1 and TRBJ2-3; tentatively, D is TRBD2 (5 bases). Germline CDR1 is SQVTM and CDR2 is ANQGSEA. This CDR3 is built from 14 residues. Trimming left V 4 bases short and J 1 base short, with 12 bases between. The CDR3 spells CSVGRERGTDTQYF. CDR3 coding DNA: TGCAGCGTTGGCCGGGAACGGGGCACAGATACGCAGTATTTT.

This clone was found a few times. The gene calls are TRBV2 and TRBJ1-6, with no clear D. CDR1 and CDR2 from the germline V gene are SNHLY and FYNNEI. CDR3 length: 13 amino acids. V was trimmed by 11 bases and J by 7 bases, leaving 15 bases between them. CDR3 nucleotide sequence: TGTGCCTCCTCGAATACGGAGAATTCACCCCTCCACTTT. Its translation is CASSNTENSPLHF.

V and J are TRBV4-1 and TRBJ1-1, with TRBD1 as a possible D gene (6 bases). There are 20 residues in the CDR3. With 0 bases removed from V and 0 bases from J, the gap between germline ends came to 23 bases. The germline V gene has CDR1 MGHRA and CDR2 YSYEKL. CDR3 region: CASSQDRGLDSRQMNTEAFF. The CDR3 bases are TGCGCCAGCAGCCAAGATCGAGGGTTGGACAGTCGCCAAATGAACACTGAAGCTTTCTTT.

The chain combines TRBV30 with TRBJ1-2; D gene unclear. The CDR3 spans 14 residues. CDR1 GTSNPN and CDR2 SVGIG come from the germline V gene (reference sequence). The V gene lost 0 bases and the J gene lost 0 bases, with 8 bases spanning the gap. The CDR3 sequence: CAWSVLAANYGYTF. Written as DNA, the CDR3 is TGTGCCTGGAGTGTACTGGCAGCTAACTATGGCTACACCTTC.

The V and J genes are TRBV2 and TRBJ2-1, with 11 bases matching TRBD2. The CDR3 is 15 residues long. Germline values: CDR1 SNHLY, CDR2 FYNNEI. With 5 bases clipped from V and 3 bases from J, the junction kept 3 bases outside the gene matches. DNA for the CDR3: TGTGCCAGCAGTCCGCTAGCGGGAGGCTACAATGAGCAGTTCTTC. This encodes CASSPLAGGYNEQFF.

J is TRBJ2-7 and V is TRBV4-3, with D possibly TRBD2 on 7 matching bases. CDR3 length: 15 residues. V gave up 0 bases and J gave up 8 bases, with 17 bases separating them. Germline V gives CDR1 LGHNA, CDR2 YSLEER. CDR3 in amino acids: CASSQEGGELRKQYF. The CDR3 DNA reads TGCGCCAGCAGCCAAGAAGGGGGGGAGCTACGAAAGCAGTACTTC.

CDR3 residues: CASSPLGQGNQPQHF. CDR3 DNA: TGTGCCAGCTCACCACTGGGACAGGGCAATCAGCCCCAGCATTTT. This chain joins TRBV18 and TRBJ1-5; 8 bases map to TRBD1. J lost 2 bases, V lost 1 base, and 1 base had no gene match. The CDR3 length is 15 residues. Per the germline V gene, CDR1 is KGHSH and CDR2 is LQKENI.

With respect to this clone: In the same sample, other DNA sequences code for this CDR3. V usage is TRBV7-2 and J usage is TRBJ2-7; 7 bases line up with TRBD2. The V segment lost 5 bases and the J segment 3 bases; nucleotides outside the gene matches: 4. Germline CDR1 reads SGHTA; CDR2 reads FQGNSA. The CDR3 runs 13 residues. As DNA, the CDR3 is TGTGCCAGCAGCCTACTAGCGAACTACGAGCAGTACTTC. It translates to CASSLLANYEQYF.

The genes are TRBV5-8 and TRBJ2-5, with TRBD2 matching over 7 bases. V shed 5 bases, J shed 5 bases, and the junction held 9 bases outside the gene matches. The CDR3 sequence is 14 residues long. Germline loops: CDR1 SGHTS, CDR2 YDEGEE. CDR3 DNA sequence: TGTGCCAGCAGAGGAGGCGGGGGTTTCGAGACCCAGTACTTC. Translated, it gives CASRGGGGFETQYF.

The chain combines TRBV7-2 with TRBJ2-3, with D possibly matching TRBD2 (6 bases). This CDR3 contains 13 residues. Trimming stripped 4 bases from V and 8 bases from J, with 13 bases between. Germline CDR1 is SGHTA and CDR2 is FQGNSA. Here the CDR3 reads CASSSIPRGTQYF. The CDR3 bases are TGTGCCAGCAGCTCCATTCCGCGGGGTACGCAGTATTTT.

This clone is a singleton in its sample. The V gene is TRBV5-4, the J gene TRBJ1-6; TRBD1 matches 10 bases. The CDR3 extends over 14 amino acids. Germline CDR1 reads SGHNT; CDR2 reads YYREEE (reference sequence). J gave up 11 bases and V 4 bases, and 6 bases lay outside the gene matches. CDR3 sequence (DNA): TGTGCCAGCAGCCTAGGGACAGGGGCACCACCCCTCCACTTT. It specifies CASSLGTGAPPLHF.

In this sample, this clone turned up a few times. The chain recombines TRBV19 with TRBJ1-6; D remains unclear. Between the trimmed V and J ends, which lost 6 bases and 7 bases, there was a span of 16 bases. CDR1 and CDR2 from the germline V gene are LNHDA and SQIVND (reference sequence). The CDR3 consists of 15 residues. The CDR3 nucleotides are TGTGCCAGTAGGATTTCTGGGGAATGGAATTCACCCCTCCACTTT. This encodes CASRISGEWNSPLHF.

This chain uses TRBV6-1 with TRBJ1-1; D is unclear. Germline V gene sequence: CDR1 MNHNS, CDR2 SASEGT. The germline V and J ends were trimmed by 7 bases and 11 bases, with 14 bases remaining between them. CDR3 length equals 11 residues. CDR3 region: CASKKNRGAFF. Written as DNA, the CDR3 is TGTGCCAGCAAGAAGAACCGCGGGGCTTTCTTT.

This chain connects TRBV12-5 to TRBJ2-3; 12 nucleotides agree with TRBD2. This CDR3 is 14 amino acids long. Germline V gene sequence: CDR1 LGHNT, CDR2 FRNRAP. The V gene end was trimmed by 7 bases and the J gene end by 5 bases; junction bases not matched to a gene: 4. The CDR3 loop is CASALAGGVDTQYF. The CDR3 bases are TGTGCTAGTGCCCTAGCGGGGGGGGTAGATACGCAGTATTTT.

Only one count was recorded for this clone. The chain links TRBV7-3 to TRBJ1-4; D call uncertain. The CDR3 sequence is 14 residues long. Trimming removed 7 bases from V and 3 bases from J, with 12 bases in between. Germline assignment: CDR1 SGHTA and CDR2 FQGTGA. CDR3 region: CASNSPTSNEKLFF. The DNA for the CDR3 is TGTGCCAGCAACTCTCCCACATCTAATGAAAAACTGTTTTTT.

The chain has TRBV7-9 and TRBJ2-3; D remains unclear. The V gene lost 5 bases and the J gene lost 4 bases, with 4 bases spanning the gap. This CDR3 has 11 amino acids. Germline lookup yields CDR1 SEHNR and CDR2 FQNEAQ (reference sequence). The CDR3 protein is CASSNADTQYF. CDR3 in DNA: TGTGCCAGCAGCAACGCAGATACGCAGTATTTT.

This clone was recorded once. The rearrangement joins TRBV5-6 to TRBJ1-2; a weak D match, TRBD1 (6 bases). With 0 bases removed from V and 8 bases from J, the gap between germline ends came to 11 bases. The CDR3 length is 13 residues. Germline values: CDR1 SGHDT, CDR2 YYEEEE. The CDR3 sequence: CASSLVGAQGYTF. CDR3 DNA: TGTGCCAGCAGCTTGGTGGGGGCGCAAGGCTACACCTTC. Based on the CDR3 plus reference TRBV5-6 and TRBJ1-2, the full variable domain is DAGVTQSPTHLIKTRGQQVTLRCSPKSGHDTVSWYQQALGQGPQFIFQYYEEEERQRGNFPDRFSGHQFPNYSSELNVNALLLGDSALYLCASSLVGAQGYTFGSGTRLTVV.

The chain recombines TRBV19 with TRBJ2-6; no definite D call. Germline CDR1 is LNHDA and CDR2 is SQIVND (reference sequence). The CDR3 runs 12 residues. V gave up 10 bases and J gave up 4 bases, with 8 bases separating them. This CDR3 reads CATSPGANVLTF. The DNA of the CDR3 is TGTGCCACTTCCCCGGGGGCCAACGTCCTGACTTTC.